This paragraph reports one TCR beta chain. Its antigen is unidentified. This record comes from a study of graft-versus-host responses after intestinal transplantation. TCRdb's table, derived via immunoSEQ multiplex PCR, lists solely in-frame clones and lacks some. The table has about 120,000 clones, about nine tenths seen once. The CDR3 sequence is 17 residues long. V was clipped by 6 bases and J by 6 bases; unmatched bases: 17. Germline CDR1 reads SGHNT; CDR2 reads YYREEE (reference sequence). Study-wide findings and caveats: Some GvH clones were seen earlier in gut or blood, suggesting intestinal origin.

The J gene is TRBJ2-1, the V gene TRBV5-4, with TRBD2 matching over 8 bases. The clonotype comes from a human donor who received an intestinal transplant. The sequencing used unstimulated CD4+ T cells sorted from spleen or lymph node cells, collected before intestinal transplant. In DNA, the CDR3 is TGTGCCAGCACCTTTGGTAGCATAGGCCGGGGGGGCAATGAGCAGTTCTTC. It is translated as CASTFGSIGRGGNEQFF.